A selection of T cell receptor beta chains follows, all from one sample in a study of human T cells and chemical hapten exposure. TCRdb fed the RACE reads into MiXCR, producing one record per CDR3 protein. Of around 67,000 distinct CDR3 sequences listed, over 6.5% are singletons. The source material was whole blood, sampled in connection with sensitization to the hapten diphenylcyclopropenone (DPC). These receptors were collected from a woman in her forties or fifties with alopecia areata. Some clones in this sample may be carry-over from other donors' samples. Each CDR3 is given with its conserved first and last residue. A D gene is named only where the DNA matches it firmly. Clone size is shown for a subset of rows, as once, few, many or a class of expanded clone.

j_gene,abundance,v_gene,d_gene,len,CDR3aa,CDR3nt
TRBJ2-5,NA,TRBV12-3/TRBV12-4,TRBD2,17,CASSLNLAGGLQETQYF,TGTGCCAGCAGTTTGAATCTAGCGGGGGGGCTTCAAGAGACCCAGTACTTC
TRBJ2-2,few,TRBV28,TRBD2,15,CVSSTQKLAGGELFF,TGTGTCAGCAGTACCCAAAAGCTAGCGGGAGGGGAGCTGTTTTTT
TRBJ2-5,NA,TRBV10-2,NA,13,CASSGTGPGPQYF,TGCGCCAGCAGTGGGACGGGTCCTGGGCCCCAGTACTTC
TRBJ2-1,NA,TRBV28,TRBD2,16,CASSLTSGRALNEQFF,TGTGCCAGCAGTTTAACTAGCGGGAGGGCGCTCAATGAGCAGTTCTTC
TRBJ1-4,few,TRBV11-3,TRBD1,14,CASSLWTGDGKLFF,TGTGCCAGCAGCTTATGGACAGGGGACGGAAAACTGTTTTTT
TRBJ1-6,many,TRBV20-1,TRBD1,16,CSARDPAGGAESPLHF,TGCAGTGCTAGAGATCCCGCAGGGGGCGCGGAATCACCCCTCCACTTT
TRBJ1-1,few,TRBV29-1,NA,13,CSVVSQLNTEAFF,TGCAGCGTAGTGTCACAGCTGAACACTGAAGCTTTCTTT
TRBJ1-1,NA,TRBV6-5,NA,15,CASSPRLPRQPEAFF,TGTGCCAGCAGCCCACGCTTACCCCGACAGCCTGAAGCTTTCTTT
TRBJ2-4,few,TRBV12-3/TRBV12-4,TRBD2,17,CASSPPSGGAAKNIQYF,TGTGCCAGCAGTCCCCCTAGCGGGGGAGCAGCCAAAAACATTCAGTACTTC
TRBJ2-5,NA,TRBV5-6,TRBD2,17,CASSFRLAGGPVETQYF,TGTGCCAGCAGCTTCCGACTAGCGGGAGGACCGGTGGAGACCCAGTACTTC
TRBJ2-3,NA,TRBV20-1,NA,13,CSARDPGTDTQYF,TGCAGTGCTAGAGATCCGGGTACAGATACGCAGTATTTT
TRBJ1-5,many,TRBV15,NA,15,CATSRDRGNNQPQHF,TGTGCCACCAGCAGAGATAGGGGAAACAATCAGCCCCAGCATTTT
TRBJ1-6,many,TRBV4-1,NA,16,CASSQARTGANSPLHF,TGCGCCAGCAGCCAAGCCCGCACTGGGGCCAATTCACCCCTCCACTTT
TRBJ1-4,NA,TRBV6-2/TRBV6-3,NA,17,CASRVGRTSGGNEKLFF,TGTGCCAGCAGAGTGGGTCGGACCTCCGGAGGAAATGAAAAACTGTTTTTT
TRBJ2-7,few,TRBV7-6,TRBD2,13,CASSRDYLGEQYF,TGTGCCAGCAGCCGGGACTACCTCGGGGAGCAGTACTTC
TRBJ1-1,NA,TRBV29-1,NA,13,CSVEVPGDTEAFF,TGCAGCGTTGAAGTCCCAGGGGACACTGAAGCTTTCTTT
TRBJ2-1,NA,TRBV20-1,TRBD2,14,CSARPSGTVHEQFF,TGCAGTGCTAGGCCCAGCGGGACTGTCCATGAGCAGTTCTTC